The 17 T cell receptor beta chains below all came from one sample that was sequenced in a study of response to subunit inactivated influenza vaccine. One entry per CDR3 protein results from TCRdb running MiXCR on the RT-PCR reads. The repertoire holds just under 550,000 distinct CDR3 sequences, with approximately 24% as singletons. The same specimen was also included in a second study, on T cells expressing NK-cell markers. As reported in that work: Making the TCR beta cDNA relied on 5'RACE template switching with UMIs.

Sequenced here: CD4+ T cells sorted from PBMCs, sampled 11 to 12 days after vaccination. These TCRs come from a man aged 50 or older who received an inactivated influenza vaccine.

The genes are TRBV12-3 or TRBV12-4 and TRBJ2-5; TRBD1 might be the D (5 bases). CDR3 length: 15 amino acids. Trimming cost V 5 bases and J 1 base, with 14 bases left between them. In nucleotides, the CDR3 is TGTGCCAGCAGTCCCCGACAGAAGCCCCAAGAGACCCAGTACTTC. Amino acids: CASSPRQKPQETQYF.

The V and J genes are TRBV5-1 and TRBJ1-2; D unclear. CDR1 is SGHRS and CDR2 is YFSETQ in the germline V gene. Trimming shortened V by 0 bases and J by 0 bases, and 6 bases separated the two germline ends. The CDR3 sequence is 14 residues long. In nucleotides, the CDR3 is TGCGCCAGCAGCTTGGACAGTCCTAACTATGGCTACACCTTC. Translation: CASSLDSPNYGYTF.

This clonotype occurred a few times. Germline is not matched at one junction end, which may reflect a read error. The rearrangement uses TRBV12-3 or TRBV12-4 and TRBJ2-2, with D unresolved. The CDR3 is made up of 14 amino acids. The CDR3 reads CPSSLDGFTGELFF. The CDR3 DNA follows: TGTCCCAGCAGTTTAGACGGTTTCACCGGGGAGCTGTTTTTT.

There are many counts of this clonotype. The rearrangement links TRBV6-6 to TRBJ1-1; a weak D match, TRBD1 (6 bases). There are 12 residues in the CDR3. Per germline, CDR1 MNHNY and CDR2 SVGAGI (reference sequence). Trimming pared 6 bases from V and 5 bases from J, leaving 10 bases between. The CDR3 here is CASRQGRTEAFF. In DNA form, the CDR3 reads TGTGCCAGCAGACAGGGACGGACTGAAGCTTTCTTT.

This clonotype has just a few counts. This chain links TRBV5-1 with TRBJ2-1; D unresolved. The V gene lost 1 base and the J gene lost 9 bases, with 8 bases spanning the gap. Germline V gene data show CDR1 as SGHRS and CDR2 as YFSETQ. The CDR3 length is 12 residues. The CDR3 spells CASSLPGGEQFF. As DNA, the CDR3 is TGCGCCAGCAGCTTGCCCGGCGGTGAGCAGTTCTTC.

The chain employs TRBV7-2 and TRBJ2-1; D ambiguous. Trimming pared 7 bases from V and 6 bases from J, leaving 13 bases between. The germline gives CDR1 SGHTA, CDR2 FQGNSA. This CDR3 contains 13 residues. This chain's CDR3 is CASTPPNGNEQFF. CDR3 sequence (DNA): TGTGCCAGCACACCACCAAACGGCAATGAGCAGTTCTTC.

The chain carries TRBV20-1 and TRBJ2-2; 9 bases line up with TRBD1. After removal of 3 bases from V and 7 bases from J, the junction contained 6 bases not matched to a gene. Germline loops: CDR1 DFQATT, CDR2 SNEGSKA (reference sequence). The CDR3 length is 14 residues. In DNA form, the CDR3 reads TGCAGTGCTAGGAACAGGGGGCGCAGCGGGGAGCTGTTTTTT. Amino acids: CSARNRGRSGELFF.

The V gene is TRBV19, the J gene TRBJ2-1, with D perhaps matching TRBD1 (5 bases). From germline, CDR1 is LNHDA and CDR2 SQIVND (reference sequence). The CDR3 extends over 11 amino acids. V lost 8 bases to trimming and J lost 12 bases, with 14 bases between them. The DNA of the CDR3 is TGTGCCAGTGACTCCCGCCAGGGGCAGTTCTTC. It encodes CASDSRQGQFF.

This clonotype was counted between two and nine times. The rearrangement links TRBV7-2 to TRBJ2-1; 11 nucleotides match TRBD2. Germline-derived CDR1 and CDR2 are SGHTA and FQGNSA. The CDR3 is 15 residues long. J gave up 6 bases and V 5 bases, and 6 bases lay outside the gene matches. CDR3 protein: CASSQLAGAPNEQFF. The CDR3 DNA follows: TGTGCCAGCAGCCAACTAGCGGGGGCCCCCAATGAGCAGTTCTTC.

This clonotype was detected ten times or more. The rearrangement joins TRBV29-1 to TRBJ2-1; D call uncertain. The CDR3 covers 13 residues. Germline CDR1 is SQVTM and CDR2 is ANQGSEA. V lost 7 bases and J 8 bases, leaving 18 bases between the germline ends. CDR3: CSAKQGGEDEQFF. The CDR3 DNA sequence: TGCAGCGCAAAGCAAGGTGGAGAGGATGAGCAGTTCTTC.

The DNA for the CDR3 is TGTGGCGGGTCCCAAGGAGGTGCAGATACGCAGTATTTT. The encoded protein is CGGSQGGADTQYF. This chain uses TRBV6-2 or TRBV6-3 with TRBJ2-3; D is perhaps TRBD2 (5 bases). The CDR3 totals 13 residues. From germline, CDR1 is MNHEY and CDR2 SVGEGT.

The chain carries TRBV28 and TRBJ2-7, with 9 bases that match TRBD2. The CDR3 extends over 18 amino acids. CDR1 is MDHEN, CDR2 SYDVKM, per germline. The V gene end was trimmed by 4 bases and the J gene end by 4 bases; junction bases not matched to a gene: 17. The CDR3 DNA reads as TGTGCCAGCAGTTCCCTCCCTCGGGGTAGCGGGAGTACATACGAGCAGTACTTC. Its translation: CASSSLPRGSGSTYEQYF.

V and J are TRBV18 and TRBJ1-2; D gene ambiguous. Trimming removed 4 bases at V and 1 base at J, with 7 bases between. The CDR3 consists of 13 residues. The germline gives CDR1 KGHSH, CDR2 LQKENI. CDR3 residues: CASSHRGNYGYTF. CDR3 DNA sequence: TGTGCCAGCTCACACCGCGGTAACTATGGCTACACCTTC.

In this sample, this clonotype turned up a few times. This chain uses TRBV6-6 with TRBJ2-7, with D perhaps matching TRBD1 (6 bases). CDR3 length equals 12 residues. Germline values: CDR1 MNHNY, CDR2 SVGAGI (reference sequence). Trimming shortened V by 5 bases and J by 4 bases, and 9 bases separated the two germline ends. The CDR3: CASSPGEYEQYF. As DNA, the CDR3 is TGTGCCAGCAGTCCAGGGGAGTACGAGCAGTACTTC.

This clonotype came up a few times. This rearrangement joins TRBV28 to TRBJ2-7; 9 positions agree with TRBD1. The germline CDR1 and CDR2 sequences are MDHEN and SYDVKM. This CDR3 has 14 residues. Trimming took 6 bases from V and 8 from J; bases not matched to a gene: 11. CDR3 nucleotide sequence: TGTGCCAGCAGCTTTTCCCTCGGACAGGGGAAGCAGTACTTC. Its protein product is CASSFSLGQGKQYF.

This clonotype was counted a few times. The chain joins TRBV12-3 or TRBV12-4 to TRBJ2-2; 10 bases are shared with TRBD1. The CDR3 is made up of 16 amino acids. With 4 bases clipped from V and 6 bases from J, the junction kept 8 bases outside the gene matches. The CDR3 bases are TGTGCCAGCAGTTACCGGACAGGGGGGAGGTCCGGGGAGCTGTTTTTT. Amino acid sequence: CASSYRTGGRSGELFF.

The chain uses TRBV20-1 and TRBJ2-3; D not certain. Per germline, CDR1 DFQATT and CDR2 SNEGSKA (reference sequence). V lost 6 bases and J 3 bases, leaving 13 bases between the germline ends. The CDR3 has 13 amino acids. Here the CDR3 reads CSAAGPKTDTQYF. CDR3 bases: TGCAGTGCGGCCGGGCCGAAGACAGATACGCAGTATTTT.